This T cell receptor (beta chain) was sequenced in a study of cytomegalovirus exposure and HLA in healthy donors. Study background: From donors who were HLA-typed, an early data release held 81 million or so unique TCRs.

The J segment lost 4 bases and the V segment lost 5 bases, leaving 4 bases of the junction unmatched. The germline CDR1 and CDR2 sequences are LNHDA and SQIVND (reference sequence). The CDR3 covers 14 residues. PCR employed 60 Vbeta and 13 Jbeta primers. Measured with immunoSEQ multiplex PCR; TCRdb has only the in-frame clones, and not every one. Found here are around 220,000 clones, around 75% of them singletons; the top ten hold 1.5% to 2%. In this sample, this clone turned up a few times. The chain recombines TRBV19 with TRBJ2-3; 9 bases match TRBD2. Material: PBMCs. The TCR comes from a woman aged 25 to 39 in good health and CMV-seronegative. In nucleotides, the CDR3 is TGTGCCAGTAGTCCATTAGCGGGAGCAGATACGCAGTATTTT. Residues: CASSPLAGADTQYF.